Listed below are T cell receptor beta chains from one sample, sequenced in a study of T cell responses to AZD1222 COVID-19 vaccine. Sequencing used immunoSEQ multiplex PCR; TCRdb keeps in-frame clones, though not all of them. The table records 100,000 to 150,000 clones, more than 85% of them present only once. The source was peripheral blood, collected 28 days after the second AZD1222 dose. These receptors all stem from an adult who received the AZD1222 COVID-19 vaccine. CDR3s include the opening cysteine and the closing phenylalanine or tryptophan. A D gene is named only where the DNA matches it firmly. Rows may omit the clone size; those that give it use once, few, many or a size class.

cdr3_length	v_call	d_call	clone_size	j_call	cdr3_aa	cdr3_nt
17	TRBV13	TRBD2	NA	TRBJ2-3	CASSHRTSGRHTDTQYF	TGTGCCAGCAGCCACCGGACTAGCGGGAGGCACACAGATACGCAGTATTTT
14	TRBV7-9	NA	NA	TRBJ1-3	CASRPPPSGNTIYF	TGTGCCAGCAGACCCCCCCCTTCTGGAAACACCATATATTTT
12	TRBV30	TRBD1	NA	TRBJ1-2	CAWIGQAYGYTF	TGTGCCTGGATCGGACAGGCTTATGGCTACACCTTC
15	TRBV2	NA	NA	TRBJ1-5	CASSERDNSNQPQHF	TGTGCCAGCAGTGAAAGGGACAATAGCAATCAGCCCCAGCATTTT
15	TRBV5-6	NA	NA	TRBJ2-6	CASSLGGSGANVLTF	TGTGCCAGCAGCTTGGGGGGATCTGGGGCCAACGTCCTGACTTTC
15	TRBV6-5	NA	NA	TRBJ2-1	CASTLVDGPYNEQFF	TGTGCCAGCACCCTCGTGGACGGACCCTACAATGAGCAGTTCTTC
13	TRBV5-1	NA	NA	TRBJ2-3	CASSERGTDTQYF	TGCGCCAGCAGCGAGAGGGGCACAGATACGCAGTATTTT
15	TRBV29-1	TRBD1	NA	TRBJ1-2	CSVEEWDRGPYGYTF	TGCAGCGTTGAAGAATGGGACAGGGGACCCTATGGCTACACCTTC
14	TRBV7-2	TRBD1	once	TRBJ1-5	CASSPDRGHQPQHF	TGTGCCAGCAGCCCCGACAGGGGGCATCAGCCCCAGCATTTT
15	TRBV2	NA	NA	TRBJ1-5	CASSWDGLGNQPQHF	TGTGCCAGCAGTTGGGACGGTCTCGGCAATCAGCCCCAGCATTTT
16	TRBV9	NA	once	TRBJ2-2	CASSVGGGTQTGELFF	TGTGCCAGCAGCGTAGGAGGTGGGACCCAAACAGGGGAGCTGTTTTTT
15	TRBV5-1	TRBD1	NA	TRBJ1-2	CASSLGQGARYGYTF	TGCGCCAGCAGCCTCGGACAGGGGGCGAGGTATGGCTACACCTTC
14	TRBV2	NA	NA	TRBJ2-2	CAIERDSNAGELFF	TGTGCCATTGAGCGGGACAGTAATGCGGGGGAGCTGTTTTTT
13	TRBV29-1	NA	NA	TRBJ1-6	CSVREGSDSPLHF	TGCAGCGTTCGTGAGGGGTCGGATTCACCCCTCCACTTT
13	TRBV3-1/TRBV3-2	NA	NA	TRBJ1-2	CASSQGEGGGYTF	TGTGCCAGCAGCCAGGGGGAAGGAGGTGGCTACACCTTC
16	TRBV10-1	NA	NA	TRBJ2-3	CASSESAGWGTDTQYF	TGCGCCAGCAGTGAGTCGGCGGGGTGGGGCACAGATACGCAGTATTTT
13	TRBV19	NA	NA	TRBJ2-5	CASGELGSETQYF	TGTGCCAGTGGGGAGCTAGGAAGCGAGACCCAGTACTTC
15	TRBV3-1/TRBV3-2	NA	NA	TRBJ1-5	CASSSGWPSNQPQHF	TGTGCCAGCAGCAGTGGTTGGCCTAGCAATCAGCCCCAGCATTTT
13	TRBV6-5	NA	NA	TRBJ2-4	CASSSGTQNIQYF	TGTGCCAGCAGTTCCGGGACTCAAAACATTCAGTACTTC
13	TRBV10-3	NA	NA	TRBJ2-3	CATGWGLADTQYF	TGTGCCACCGGGTGGGGGCTCGCAGATACGCAGTATTTT
16	TRBV2	NA	NA	TRBJ2-2	CASSAQGLSNTGELFF	TGTGCCAGCAGTGCGCAGGGCCTCTCGAACACCGGGGAGCTGTTTTTT
15	TRBV4-1	NA	once	TRBJ2-2	CASSRGSGNTGELFF	TGCGCCAGCAGCAGAGGGTCAGGGAACACCGGGGAGCTGTTTTTT
15	TRBV7-2	NA	NA	TRBJ1-4	CASSLYTATNEKLFF	TGTGCCAGCAGCTTATACACAGCAACTAATGAAAAACTGTTTTTT
12	TRBV7-8	NA	NA	TRBJ2-1	CASSLPQGGQFF	TGTGCCAGCAGCCTTCCCCAGGGGGGGCAGTTCTTC
13	TRBV10-3	NA	NA	TRBJ2-1	CAIRPQEIDEQFF	TGTGCCATCAGACCTCAGGAGATCGATGAGCAGTTCTTC
15	TRBV11-2	TRBD2	NA	TRBJ2-1	CASSLVSGREAEQFF	TGTGCCAGCAGCTTAGTTAGCGGGAGGGAAGCTGAGCAGTTCTTC
13	TRBV7-2	NA	NA	TRBJ2-2	CASSQYRPGELFF	TGTGCCAGCAGCCAGTACCGGCCCGGGGAGCTGTTTTTT
15	TRBV3-1/TRBV3-2	NA	NA	TRBJ1-3	CASSHGTKTGNTIYF	TGTGCCAGCAGCCACGGGACAAAAACTGGAAACACCATATATTTT
15	TRBV2	NA	NA	TRBJ1-5	CASSATIRGNQPQHF	TGTGCCAGCAGTGCGACTATCCGAGGCAATCAGCCCCAGCATTTT
13	TRBV30	NA	once	TRBJ1-1	CAWSVVGATEAFF	TGTGCCTGGAGTGTAGTCGGGGCCACTGAAGCTTTCTTT
17	TRBV25-1	TRBD1	NA	TRBJ1-2	CASSEYRGTGLDYGYTF	TGTGCCAGCAGTGAATATCGTGGGACAGGGCTCGACTATGGCTACACCTTC
12	TRBV30	NA	NA	TRBJ1-2	CAGRQGHYGYTF	TGTGCCGGACGGCAGGGGCACTATGGCTACACCTTC
16	TRBV27	TRBD1	NA	TRBJ1-6	CASARGRGQDNSPLHF	TGTGCCAGCGCCAGAGGGAGGGGGCAGGATAATTCACCCCTCCACTTT
18	TRBV19	NA	NA	TRBJ1-4	CASSPTGTNHPTNEKLFF	TGTGCCAGTAGTCCCACCGGGACGAACCACCCGACTAATGAAAAACTGTTTTTT
13	TRBV29-1	NA	once	TRBJ1-2	CSVEGQGEYGYTF	TGCAGCGTTGAAGGGCAGGGAGAGTATGGCTACACCTTC
12	TRBV11-3	NA	NA	TRBJ2-3	CASSKGSDTQYF	TGTGCCAGCAGCAAGGGGTCAGATACGCAGTATTTT
11	TRBV30	NA	NA	TRBJ1-1	CAWRLPSMAFF	TGTGCCTGGAGACTCCCTTCCATGGCTTTCTTT
14	TRBV3-1/TRBV3-2	NA	NA	TRBJ1-1	CASSQGQVNTEAFF	TGTGCCAGCAGCCAAGGGCAGGTAAACACTGAAGCTTTCTTT
16	TRBV19	TRBD1	NA	TRBJ2-6	CASSGGTVSGANVLTF	TGTGCCAGTAGTGGTGGGACAGTCTCTGGGGCCAACGTCCTGACTTTC
16	TRBV4-1	NA	NA	TRBJ2-4	CASSQVGRDTKNIQYF	TGCGCCAGCAGCCAAGTCGGGCGGGATACCAAAAACATTCAGTACTTC
12	TRBV5-1	NA	NA	TRBJ1-3	CASQGHENTIYF	TGCGCCAGCCAGGGACACGAAAACACCATATATTTT
11	TRBV27	NA	NA	TRBJ2-3	CASSSTDTQYF	TGTGCCAGCAGTTCCACAGATACGCAGTATTTT
14	TRBV6-6	TRBD2	NA	TRBJ2-5	CASSWVREAKTQYF	TGTGCCAGCTCGTGGGTGCGGGAGGCAAAGACCCAGTACTTC
14	TRBV10-3	TRBD1	NA	TRBJ1-3	CAIRSDRAGNTIYF	TGTGCCATCAGAAGTGACAGGGCGGGAAACACCATATATTTT
15	TRBV7-9	NA	NA	TRBJ1-1	CASSLFQVPGTEAFF	TGTGCCAGCAGCTTATTCCAGGTTCCAGGCACTGAAGCTTTCTTT
13	TRBV7-8	NA	NA	TRBJ2-1	CASSLGLALEQFF	TGTGCCAGCAGCTTAGGGCTAGCCCTTGAGCAGTTCTTC
14	TRBV19	NA	NA	TRBJ2-5	CASSILGGGETQYF	TGTGCCAGTAGTATACTTGGGGGCGGTGAGACCCAGTACTTC
15	TRBV7-9	NA	NA	TRBJ2-3	CASSSGVNGADTQYF	TGTGCCAGCAGCTCAGGGGTGAACGGTGCAGATACGCAGTATTTT
13	TRBV19	NA	NA	TRBJ1-5	CASSPYSNQPQHF	TGTGCCAGTAGCCCGTATAGCAATCAGCCCCAGCATTTT
16	TRBV2	TRBD1	NA	TRBJ1-2	CASSSRNRGNIDGYTF	TGTGCCAGCAGTTCACGAAACAGGGGAAATATCGATGGCTACACCTTC
15	TRBV6-6	NA	once	TRBJ2-1	CASSYTGTYYNEQFF	TGTGCCAGCAGTTACACCGGGACCTACTACAATGAGCAGTTCTTC
16	TRBV6-5	TRBD2	NA	TRBJ2-1	CASSYSSAGGYNEQFF	TGTGCCAGCAGTTACTCGTCCGCGGGGGGATACAATGAGCAGTTCTTC
12	TRBV7-3	TRBD2	NA	TRBJ2-5	CASSLSGGTQYF	TGTGCCAGCAGCTTAAGCGGGGGGACCCAGTACTTC
15	TRBV18	NA	NA	TRBJ1-1	CASSPRRGQNTEAFF	TGTGCCAGCTCACCAAGGAGAGGACAGAACACTGAAGCTTTCTTT
12	TRBV30	NA	NA	TRBJ1-6	CAWRRTLGPLHF	TGTGCCTGGAGGCGGACCTTAGGACCCCTCCACTTT
17	TRBV5-1	TRBD2	NA	TRBJ2-1	CASSLGGTSGSRDEQFF	TGCGCCAGCAGCTTGGGCGGGACTAGCGGGAGTAGGGATGAGCAGTTCTTC
15	TRBV6-5	TRBD2	NA	TRBJ2-3	CASRILAGAPDTQYF	TGTGCCAGCAGAATCCTAGCGGGAGCCCCAGATACGCAGTATTTT
18	TRBV5-8	TRBD2	NA	TRBJ2-1	CASSLRGLAGSSYNEQFF	TGTGCCAGCAGCTTGCGGGGGCTAGCGGGGAGCTCCTACAATGAGCAGTTCTTC
14	TRBV5-1	NA	few	TRBJ2-3	CASSLGGYTDTQYF	TGCGCCAGCAGCTTGGGGGGATACACAGATACGCAGTATTTT